The clone carrying this TCR beta chain was seen only once. What it binds is unknown. This sample is part of a study of T cell repertoires in cytomegalovirus infection. Across the whole study: CMV epitopes used comprised recently identified HLA-C-restricted ones and well-studied HLA-B-restricted ones. Carrying CMV and the relevant HLA type showed in public TCR beta signatures. Broader study findings: Individuals carrying CMV plus the relevant HLA were identified by cumulative frequency of public TCR beta families.

TCRdb redid the calling of the reads with MiXCR, one entry per CDR3 protein. The data contain about 570,000 distinct CDR3 sequences, around 40% of them singletons. This CDR3 spans 16 amino acids. Trimming cost V 1 base and J 1 base, with 13 bases left between them. Germline-derived CDR1 and CDR2 are SQVTM and ANQGSEA. This specimen was cultured PBMCs, taken from culture after CMV antigen stimulation. This clonotype originated in a human donor in good health (CMV status not recorded). Some clones in this sample may be carry-over from other donors' samples. The V and J genes are TRBV29-1 and TRBJ2-2; D gene uncertain. This CDR3 reads CSVEVRTTWNTGELFF. The CDR3 bases are TGCAGCGTTGAAGTAAGGACGACCTGGAACACCGGGGAGCTGTTTTTT.